What follows are 5 T cell receptor beta chains derived from one specimen sequenced in a study of cytomegalovirus exposure and HLA in healthy donors. With 60 Vbeta and 13 Jbeta primers, the PCR was carried out. TCRdb's table, derived via immunoSEQ multiplex PCR, lists solely in-frame clones and lacks some. This sample carries around 150,000 clones, approximately 80% of them seen once, and the ten largest clones take approximately 6%. Sequences were obtained from PBMCs. The receptors come from a young man in good health and CMV-seropositive.

The J gene is TRBJ1-2, the V gene TRBV28; TRBD1 aligns across 9 bases. CDR3 length: 16 amino acids. J lost 2 bases, V lost 6 bases, and 10 bases had no gene match. Germline lookup yields CDR1 MDHEN and CDR2 SYDVKM. CDR3 in amino acids: CASSKPGQGWNYGYTF. CDR3 in DNA: TGTGCCAGCAGCAAGCCGGGACAGGGATGGAACTATGGCTACACCTTC.

This chain links TRBV28 with TRBJ2-7, with TRBD1 matching 7 bases. The CDR3 sequence is 14 residues long. The ends lost 5 bases at V and 2 bases at J; junction bases unmatched: 6. Germline V gives CDR1 MDHEN, CDR2 SYDVKM. The CDR3 DNA sequence: TGTGCCAGCAGTATAGGGGGCGGCCCCTACGAGCAGTACTTC. Protein product: CASSIGGGPYEQYF.

The chain has TRBV6-1 and TRBJ1-2, with 10 bases that match TRBD1. CDR1 MNHNS and CDR2 SASEGT come from the germline V gene. Losses at the gene ends were 5 bases for V and 5 bases for J; bases not matched to a gene: 8. The CDR3 has 15 residues. The CDR3 region is CASSLDRGREYGYTF. The CDR3 region has the DNA TGTGCCAGCAGTCTCGACAGGGGGCGCGAGTATGGCTACACCTTC.

V usage is TRBV5-4 and J usage is TRBJ2-3; tentative D call: TRBD1 (6 bases). CDR1 and CDR2 from the germline V gene are SGHNT and YYREEE (reference sequence). This CDR3 region has 16 residues. The V gene lost 4 bases and the J gene lost 3 bases, with 18 bases spanning the gap. The CDR3 sequence: CASSDLQGKGTDTQYF. The DNA for the CDR3 is TGTGCCAGCAGCGACCTGCAGGGGAAGGGGACAGATACGCAGTATTTT.

The rearrangement joins TRBV11-1 to TRBJ2-1, with TRBD2 matching 8 bases. Germline CDR1 SGHAT, CDR2 FQDESV (reference sequence). Trimming cost V 2 bases and J 4 bases; bases outside gene matches: 7. This CDR3 is 16 amino acids long. CDR3 bases: TGTGCCAGCAGCTTAAAAACTAGCGGAAAGTACAATGAGCAGTTCTTC. Protein: CASSLKTSGKYNEQFF.